Listed here is a single T cell receptor beta chain. Germline and junction disagree at one end, which may indicate a read error. The data derive from a study of CDR3 diversity in severe acne. Germline CDR1 SNHLY, CDR2 FYNNEI. This CDR3 region has 12 residues. TCRdb redid the calling of the PCR reads with MiXCR, one entry per CDR3 protein. The sample has more than 85,000 distinct CDR3 sequences; roughly 51% are singletons. The receptor was derived from a male donor with acne. The sequencing sample was made of blood. This chain joins TRBV2 and TRBJ1-2; weak D call: TRBD1 (6 bases). CDR3 nucleotides: TGTGCCACCAGTTCGACAGGCTGTGGCTACACCTTC. Translated: CATSSTGCGYTF.